One sample yielded the 32 T cell receptor beta chains listed below, sequenced in a study of T cells in Graves' hyperthyroidism and ophthalmopathy. Amplification of TCR beta CDR3 regions was performed using RNA transcripts as template. An initial round of RT-PCR targeting the TCR CDR3 relied on the HTBI primer set. MiXCR, run by TCRdb on the multiplex PCR reads, gives a single entry per CDR3 protein. The sample consists of some 720,000 distinct CDR3 sequences, about 17% of them appearing once. The sequencing sample was made of blood. Receptors were obtained from a young man with Graves' hyperthyroidism.

This clonotype was picked up many times. The V call is TRBV24-1, the J call TRBJ1-1, with a tentative D call TRBD1 (5 bases). The CDR3 covers 11 residues. Germline assignment: CDR1 KGHDR and CDR2 SFDVKD. V was trimmed by 7 bases and J by 10 bases, leaving 12 bases between them. CDR3 nucleotide sequence: TGTGCCACCAGATATCAGGGTCGAGCTTTCTTT. Translation: CATRYQGRAFF.

A few counts support this clonotype. This rearrangement joins TRBV18 to TRBJ1-2; D unresolved. V lost 2 bases and J lost 4, with 11 bases in between. This CDR3 comprises 14 residues. Germline V gene sequence: CDR1 KGHSH, CDR2 LQKENI. The CDR3 DNA sequence: TGTGCCAGCTCACCAGGAGACTTGGGCTATGGCTACACCTTC. Encoded protein: CASSPGDLGYGYTF.

This clonotype was found a few times. The chain couples TRBV5-1 to TRBJ1-1, with D hard to call. The V gene's germline CDR1 is SGHRS and CDR2 YFSETQ. The CDR3 spans 15 residues. Trimming removed 0 bases at V and 1 base at J, with 10 bases between. CDR3 nucleotides: TGCGCCAGCAGCTTGGGGTTTATGGAGAACACTGAAGCTTTCTTT. This sequence encodes CASSLGFMENTEAFF.

The J gene is TRBJ1-3, the V gene TRBV20-1, with 8 bases lining up with TRBD1. Germline CDR1 is DFQATT and CDR2 is SNEGSKA (reference sequence). The CDR3 has 15 residues. The V gene end was trimmed by 1 base and the J gene end by 6 bases; junction bases not matched to a gene: 8. This CDR3 is CSARVLGQAKNTIYF. In DNA, the CDR3 is TGCAGTGCTAGAGTTCTGGGACAGGCGAAAAACACCATATATTTT.

This clonotype came up many times. DNA for the CDR3: TGTGCCAGCAGTGAACTCGGCGTGACCTACGAGCAGTACTTC. This codes for CASSELGVTYEQYF. The J gene is TRBJ2-7, the V gene TRBV2; D not resolved. Germline values: CDR1 SNHLY, CDR2 FYNNEI. The CDR3 length is 14 residues. V was trimmed by 2 bases and J by 2 bases, leaving 10 bases between them.

This clonotype was observed at least ten times. The J gene is TRBJ2-1, the V gene TRBV2; 9 bases map to TRBD1. The ends lost 5 bases at V and 2 bases at J; junction bases unmatched: 16. The germline gives CDR1 SNHLY, CDR2 FYNNEI. The CDR3 covers 19 residues. Here the CDR3 DNA reads TGTGCCAGCAGTCAGAAGACGGCTAGGGGACAGGGTCCCTACAATGAGCAGTTCTTC. Amino acids: CASSQKTARGQGPYNEQFF.

This clonotype was observed a few times. The chain recombines TRBV6-1 with TRBJ2-3; 15 bases align to TRBD2. CDR3 length equals 17 residues. Germline V gives CDR1 MNHNS, CDR2 SASEGT. Trimming took 2 bases from V and 7 from J; bases not matched to a gene: 7. CDR3 region: CASSEPPGLAGGNTQYF. The CDR3 DNA sequence: TGTGCCAGCAGTGAACCCCCGGGACTAGCGGGAGGTAATACGCAGTATTTT.

This clonotype was detected ten times or more. The chain is built from TRBV19 and TRBJ2-7; TRBD2 matches at 8 bases. Germline V lookup: CDR1 LNHDA, CDR2 SQIVND (reference sequence). V lost 7 bases, J lost 2 bases, and 10 bases stayed unmatched. This CDR3 region has 15 residues. The CDR3 is CASKIAVAGTYEQYF. In DNA, the CDR3 is TGTGCCAGTAAGATCGCGGTAGCGGGAACCTACGAGCAGTACTTC.

This chain connects TRBV6-1 to TRBJ2-7, with 12 bases that match TRBD1. There are 15 residues in the CDR3. The junction had 5 bases not matched to a gene; V was cut back by 2 bases and J by 6 bases. The germline V gene has CDR1 MNHNS and CDR2 SASEGT. The CDR3 sequence is CASSEWDRGLSEQYF. DNA for the CDR3: TGTGCCAGCAGTGAATGGGACAGGGGGCTAAGCGAGCAGTACTTC.

This clonotype was observed many times. The chain carries TRBV7-2 and TRBJ2-1, with 9 bases that match TRBD2. V trimming: 6 bases; J trimming: 6 bases; junction bases outside the gene matches: 12. CDR1 is SGHTA, CDR2 FQGNSA, per germline. The CDR3 runs 16 residues. The CDR3 coding sequence is TGTGCCAGCAGGAGATCCATAGCGGGGGCGGGCAATGAGCAGTTCTTC. Its protein is CASRRSIAGAGNEQFF.

This clonotype was detected many times. The chain uses TRBV6-2 or TRBV6-3 and TRBJ1-3; D call uncertain. There are 19 residues in the CDR3. The ends were cut back, 0 bases at V and 0 bases at J, with 18 bases in the middle. Germline CDR1 and CDR2: MNHEY and SVGEGT. The CDR3 bases are TGTGCCAGCAGTTACTCGAAGGCAGAAACAACTTACTCTGGAAACACCATATATTTT. Amino acids: CASSYSKAETTYSGNTIYF.

This clonotype was counted ten times or more. This chain joins TRBV9 and TRBJ2-7; D gene uncertain. V gave up 4 bases and J gave up 3 bases, with 11 bases separating them. From germline, CDR1 is SGDLS and CDR2 YYNGEE. The CDR3 runs to 13 residues. The CDR3 DNA reads as TGTGCCAGCAGCTACTCGGACGGCTACGAGCAGTACTTC. The encoded protein is CASSYSDGYEQYF.

This clonotype was picked up a small number of times. This sequence joins TRBV15 and TRBJ2-3; the D gene could be TRBD1 or TRBD2 (5 bases each). V lost 1 base and J 4 bases, leaving 12 bases between the germline ends. Per germline, CDR1 LNHNV and CDR2 YYDKDF (reference sequence). The CDR3 has 15 amino acids. The CDR3 DNA is TGTGCCACCAGCAGAGCGAGAGGGGCCCCAGATACGCAGTATTTT. Residues: CATSRARGAPDTQYF.

Many counts were recorded for this clonotype. This chain joins TRBV27 and TRBJ2-7; a possible D gene is TRBD2 (5 bases). Germline values: CDR1 MNHEY, CDR2 SMNVEV (reference sequence). With 5 bases removed from V and 7 bases from J, the gap between germline ends came to 18 bases. The CDR3 sequence is 14 residues long. CDR3 amino acids: CASSRFGGQGEQYF. The CDR3 DNA reads TGTGCCAGCAGTAGGTTTGGCGGGCAAGGGGAGCAGTACTTC.

This clonotype was counted only a few times. The V call is TRBV6-2 or TRBV6-3, the J call TRBJ2-5; D is unclear. V was cut by 1 base and J by 4 bases, with 13 bases left in between. The CDR3 covers 15 residues. Germline lookup yields CDR1 MNHEY and CDR2 SVGEGT. The CDR3 sequence is CASSYYMVARETQYF. For the CDR3, the DNA is TGTGCCAGCAGTTACTACATGGTAGCACGAGAGACCCAGTACTTC.

This clonotype was seen ten or more times. V is TRBV7-2 and J is TRBJ1-2, with D maybe TRBD1 (5 bases). The CDR3 extends over 14 amino acids. Trimming took off 5 bases at V and 4 bases at J, with 14 bases between the two ends. In germline, CDR1 is SGHTA, CDR2 FQGNSA. The CDR3 DNA reads as TGTGCCAGCAGCGCTGCGGGGACGGGCTATGGCTACACCTTC. It yields the protein CASSAAGTGYGYTF.

J is TRBJ2-7 and V is TRBV7-2; 9 bases are shared with TRBD2. The CDR3 spans 16 residues. V lost 1 base, J lost 6 bases, and 10 bases stayed unmatched. Germline CDR1 reads SGHTA; CDR2 reads FQGNSA. CDR3 loop: CASSLGVGSGSFEQYF. DNA for the CDR3: TGTGCCAGCAGCTTAGGGGTGGGTAGCGGGAGCTTCGAGCAGTACTTC.

This clonotype was recorded many times. The V and J genes are TRBV28 and TRBJ1-4, with a tentative D call TRBD1 (6 bases). Germline-derived CDR1 and CDR2 are MDHEN and SYDVKM. The CDR3 has 17 amino acids. With 4 bases removed from V and 2 bases from J, the gap between germline ends came to 17 bases. CDR3 sequence (DNA): TGTGCCAGCAGTTCACGGGGGCGGATGACGACTAATGAAAAACTGTTTTTT. It encodes CASSSRGRMTTNEKLFF.

This clonotype was detected many times. Here the CDR3 DNA reads TGCAGCGTCGGACAGATTGCAACTAATGAAAAACTGTTTTTT. Its protein is CSVGQIATNEKLFF. The chain employs TRBV29-1 and TRBJ1-4; weak D call: TRBD1 (6 bases). Trimming pared 6 bases from V and 0 bases from J, leaving 11 bases between. Germline V CDR1 and CDR2: SQVTM, ANQGSEA. The CDR3 contains 14 residues.

The chain employs TRBV9 and TRBJ2-1; 8 bases are shared with TRBD1. The CDR3 is 15 amino acids. With 0 bases clipped from V and 8 bases from J, the junction kept 7 bases outside the gene matches. CDR1 and CDR2 from the germline V gene are SGDLS and YYNGEE. The CDR3 spells CASSVASRGLYEQFF. CDR3 coding DNA: TGTGCCAGCAGCGTAGCTTCCAGGGGGCTTTATGAGCAGTTCTTC.

This clonotype was seen repeatedly, ten times or more. V is TRBV27 and J is TRBJ2-1; possibly TRBD1 or TRBD2 for D (5 bases each). V lost 5 bases and J lost 6, with 20 bases in between. This CDR3 has 16 amino acids. The germline V gene has CDR1 MNHEY and CDR2 SMNVEV (reference sequence). CDR3 sequence (DNA): TGTGCCAGCAGTCCCCTCGCCGCCGGGGCCCGCAATGAGCAGTTCTTC. The encoded protein is CASSPLAAGARNEQFF.

The chain has TRBV20-1 and TRBJ2-1; 10 bases match TRBD2. The CDR3 is made up of 14 amino acids. The germline V gene encodes CDR1 DFQATT and CDR2 SNEGSKA (reference sequence). Trimming cost V 3 bases and J 5 bases; bases outside gene matches: 4. In nucleotides, the CDR3 is TGCAGTGCTAGGGCTAGCGGGGGCAACAATGAGCAGTTCTTC. Amino acid sequence: CSARASGGNNEQFF.

This clonotype was detected a few times. V is TRBV28 and J is TRBJ1-2; D uncertain. This CDR3 is 12 amino acids long. V was shortened by 9 bases and J by 4 bases, with 12 bases between the two germline ends. Germline lookup yields CDR1 MDHEN and CDR2 SYDVKM. CDR3 bases: TGTGCCAGTGTAGGAGTCGTCTATGGCTACACCTTC. Protein product: CASVGVVYGYTF.

Ten or more counts support this clonotype. This sequence joins TRBV7-2 and TRBJ2-7; 9 bases match TRBD2. The germline V gene has CDR1 SGHTA and CDR2 FQGNSA. V gave up 1 base and J gave up 6 bases; unmatched junction bases: 7. The CDR3 is 15 residues long. The DNA for the CDR3 is TGTGCCAGCAGCTTAGTGGCGGGAGGGCATCGCGAGCAGTACTTC. Translated: CASSLVAGGHREQYF.

This chain uses TRBV19 with TRBJ2-2; the D gene could be TRBD1 or TRBD2 (5 bases each). Between the trimmed V and J ends, which lost 5 bases and 7 bases, there was a span of 11 bases. Looked up from germline, CDR1 is LNHDA and CDR2 is SQIVND (reference sequence). The length of the CDR3 is 13 residues. DNA of the CDR3: TGTGCCAGTAGTCCCTGGGGGTTCGGGGAGCTGTTTTTT. This sequence encodes CASSPWGFGELFF.

This clonotype appeared many times. The V and J genes are TRBV12-3 or TRBV12-4 and TRBJ2-3; D is unresolved. The CDR3 length is 14 residues. V dropped 5 bases and J dropped 5 bases, with 14 bases sitting between them. CDR3 bases: TGTGCCAGCAGTAGAGAGTTTGGTGGAGATACGCAGTATTTT. Translation gives CASSREFGGDTQYF.

This clonotype was detected only a few times. The chain recombines TRBV9 with TRBJ2-5; TRBD2 matches at 7 bases. Trimming removed 0 bases from V and 5 bases from J; junction bases left unmatched: 7. The CDR3 has 15 residues. CDR1 is SGDLS, CDR2 YYNGEE, per germline. DNA of the CDR3: TGTGCCAGCAGCGTAGACGCGGGAGTCCCGGAGACCCAGTACTTC. Protein: CASSVDAGVPETQYF.

The chain combines TRBV20-1 with TRBJ2-2, with D perhaps matching TRBD1 or TRBD2 (5 bases each). This CDR3 comprises 16 residues. The V gene's germline CDR1 is DFQATT and CDR2 SNEGSKA (reference sequence). Between the trimmed V and J ends, which lost 6 bases and 3 bases, there was a span of 20 bases. The CDR3 protein is CSAGRAGTEYTGELFF. CDR3 sequence (DNA): TGCAGTGCCGGGCGGGCAGGGACGGAATACACCGGGGAGCTGTTTTTT.

This clonotype has only one observation. This chain uses TRBV6-1 with TRBJ2-1; TRBD1 matches at 7 bases. The CDR3 is 14 amino acids. Trimming took 6 bases from V and 8 from J; bases not matched to a gene: 10. The germline V gene encodes CDR1 MNHNS and CDR2 SASEGT. The CDR3 DNA reads as TGTGCCAGCAGGAATCCAGACAGGGTCGATGAGCAGTTCTTC. It translates to CASRNPDRVDEQFF.

This sequence joins TRBV6-1 and TRBJ2-7; possible D gene TRBD2, 6 bases. CDR1 MNHNS and CDR2 SASEGT come from the germline V gene. The CDR3 length is 14 residues. V was cut by 0 bases and J by 0 bases, with 6 bases left in between. The CDR3 here is CASSEAGGSYEQYF. The CDR3, as DNA: TGTGCCAGCAGTGAAGCGGGGGGCTCCTACGAGCAGTACTTC.

Only a few counts were recorded for this clonotype. CDR3 bases: TGCAGCGTTCTCAGGGGGCTTTTGGAGACCCAGTACTTC. It is translated as CSVLRGLLETQYF. The V and J genes are TRBV29-1 and TRBJ2-5; 8 nucleotides match TRBD1. Trimming cost V 5 bases and J 5 bases; bases outside gene matches: 7. CDR1 is SQVTM, CDR2 ANQGSEA, per germline. The CDR3 has 13 amino acids.

In regard to this clonotype: A single base separates this from a much larger clone, so it may be a read error. This chain joins TRBV30 and TRBJ2-7; 9 bases map to TRBD1. V lost 2 bases, J lost 2 bases, and 4 bases stayed unmatched. This CDR3 is built from 14 residues. The germline V gene has CDR1 GTSNPN and CDR2 SVGIG (reference sequence). This CDR3 is CAWSSDRGAYEQYF. The CDR3 DNA is TGTGCCTGGAGTTCAGACAGGGGGGCCTACGAGCAGTACTTC.